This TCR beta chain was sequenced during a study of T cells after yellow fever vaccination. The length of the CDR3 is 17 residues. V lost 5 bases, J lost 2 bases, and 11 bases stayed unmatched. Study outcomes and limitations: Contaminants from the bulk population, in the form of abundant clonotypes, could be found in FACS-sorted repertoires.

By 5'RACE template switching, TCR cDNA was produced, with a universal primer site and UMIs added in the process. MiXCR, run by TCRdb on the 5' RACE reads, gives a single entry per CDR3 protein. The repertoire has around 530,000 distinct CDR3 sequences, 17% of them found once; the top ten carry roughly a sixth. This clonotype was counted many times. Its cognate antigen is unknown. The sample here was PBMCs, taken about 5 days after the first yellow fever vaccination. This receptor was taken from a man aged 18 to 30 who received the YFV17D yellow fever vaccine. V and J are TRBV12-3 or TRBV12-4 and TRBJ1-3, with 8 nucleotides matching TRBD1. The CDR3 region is CASSTGQGPYAGNTIYF. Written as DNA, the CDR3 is TGTGCCAGCAGTACCGGACAGGGCCCGTACGCTGGAAACACCATATATTTT.